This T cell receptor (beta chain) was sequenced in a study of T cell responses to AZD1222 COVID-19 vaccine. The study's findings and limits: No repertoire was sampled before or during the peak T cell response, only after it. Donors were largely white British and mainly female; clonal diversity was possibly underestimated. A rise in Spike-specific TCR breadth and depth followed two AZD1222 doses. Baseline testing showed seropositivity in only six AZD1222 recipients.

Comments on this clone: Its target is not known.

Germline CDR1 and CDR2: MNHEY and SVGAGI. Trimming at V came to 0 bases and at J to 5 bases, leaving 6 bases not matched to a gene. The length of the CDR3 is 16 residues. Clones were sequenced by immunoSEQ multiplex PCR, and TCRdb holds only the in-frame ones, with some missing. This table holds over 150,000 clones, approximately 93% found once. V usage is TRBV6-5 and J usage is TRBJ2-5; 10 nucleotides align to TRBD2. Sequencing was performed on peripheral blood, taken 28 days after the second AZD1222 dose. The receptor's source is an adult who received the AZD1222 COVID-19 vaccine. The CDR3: CASSYSILAGRETQYF. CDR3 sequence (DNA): TGTGCCAGCAGTTACTCTATACTAGCGGGGAGGGAGACCCAGTACTTC.